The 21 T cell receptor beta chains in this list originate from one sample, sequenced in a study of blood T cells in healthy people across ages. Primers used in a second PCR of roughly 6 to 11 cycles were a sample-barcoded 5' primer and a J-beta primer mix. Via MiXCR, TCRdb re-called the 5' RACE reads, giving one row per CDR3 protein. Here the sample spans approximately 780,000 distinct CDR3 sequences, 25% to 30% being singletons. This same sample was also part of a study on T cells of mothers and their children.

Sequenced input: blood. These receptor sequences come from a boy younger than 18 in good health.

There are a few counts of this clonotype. The chain's CDR3 is CASSRSQGMADTQYF. CDR3 nucleotide sequence: TGCGCCAGCAGCCGGTCGCAGGGGATGGCGGATACGCAGTATTTT. This rearrangement joins TRBV5-1 to TRBJ2-3; TRBD1 is a possible D gene (6 bases). There are 15 residues in the CDR3. In germline, CDR1 is SGHRS, CDR2 YFSETQ. Trimming cost V 4 bases and J 6 bases, with 18 bases left between them. Variable domain in full (rest from reference TRBV5-1 and TRBJ2-3): KAGVTQTPRYLIKTRGQQVTLSCSPISGHRSVSWYQQTPGQGLQFLFEYFSETQRNKGNFPGRFSGRQFSNSRSEMNVSTLELGDSALYLCASSRSQGMADTQYFGPGTRLTVL.

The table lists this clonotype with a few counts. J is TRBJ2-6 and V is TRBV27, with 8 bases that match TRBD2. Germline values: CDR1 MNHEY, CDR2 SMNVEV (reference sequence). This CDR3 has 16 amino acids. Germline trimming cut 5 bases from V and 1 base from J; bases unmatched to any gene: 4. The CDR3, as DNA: TGTGCCAGCAGTCGGGGGGGCGTTTCTGGGGCCAACGTCCTGACTTTC. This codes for CASSRGGVSGANVLTF.

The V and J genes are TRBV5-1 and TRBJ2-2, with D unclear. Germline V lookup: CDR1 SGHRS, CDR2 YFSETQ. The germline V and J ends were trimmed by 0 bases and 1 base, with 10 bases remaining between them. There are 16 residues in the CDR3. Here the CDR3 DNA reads TGCGCCAGCAGCTTGGAATGGCTTCTGAACACCGGGGAGCTGTTTTTT. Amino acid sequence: CASSLEWLLNTGELFF. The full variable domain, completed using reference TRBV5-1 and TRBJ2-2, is KAGVTQTPRYLIKTRGQQVTLSCSPISGHRSVSWYQQTPGQGLQFLFEYFSETQRNKGNFPGRFSGRQFSNSRSEMNVSTLELGDSALYLCASSLEWLLNTGELFFGEGSRLTVL.

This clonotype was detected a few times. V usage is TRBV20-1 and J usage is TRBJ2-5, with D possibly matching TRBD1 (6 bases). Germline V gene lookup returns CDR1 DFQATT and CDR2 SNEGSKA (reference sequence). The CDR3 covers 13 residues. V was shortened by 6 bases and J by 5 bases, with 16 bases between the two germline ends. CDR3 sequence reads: CSARNREQETQYF. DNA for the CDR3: TGCAGTGCCAGGAACAGGGAACAGGAGACCCAGTACTTC.

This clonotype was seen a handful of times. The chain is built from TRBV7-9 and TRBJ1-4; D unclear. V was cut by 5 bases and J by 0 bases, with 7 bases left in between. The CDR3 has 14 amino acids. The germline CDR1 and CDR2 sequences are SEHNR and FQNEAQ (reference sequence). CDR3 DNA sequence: TGTGCCAGCAGCCCCATCACAACTAATGAAAAACTGTTTTTT. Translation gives CASSPITTNEKLFF. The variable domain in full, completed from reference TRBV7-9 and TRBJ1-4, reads DTGVSQNPRHKITKRGQNVTFRCDPISEHNRLYWYRQTLGQGPEFLTYFQNEAQLEKSRLLSDRFSAERPKGSFSTLEIQRTEQGDSAMYLCASSPITTNEKLFFGSGTQLSVL.

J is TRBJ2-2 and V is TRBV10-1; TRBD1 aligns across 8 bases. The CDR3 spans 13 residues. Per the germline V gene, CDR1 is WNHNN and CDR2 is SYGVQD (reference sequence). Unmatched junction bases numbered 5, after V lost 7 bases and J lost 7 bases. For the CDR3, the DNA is TGCGCCAGCACGACAGGGGCGTACGGGGAGCTGTTTTTT. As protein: CASTTGAYGELFF.

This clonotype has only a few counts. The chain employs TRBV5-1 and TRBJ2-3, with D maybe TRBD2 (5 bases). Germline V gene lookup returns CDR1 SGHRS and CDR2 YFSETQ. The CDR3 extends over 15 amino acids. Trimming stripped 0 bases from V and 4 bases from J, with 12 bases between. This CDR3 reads CASSLGTSWADTQYF. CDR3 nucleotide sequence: TGCGCCAGCAGCTTGGGGACTTCCTGGGCAGATACGCAGTATTTT.

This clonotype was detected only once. The CDR3: CASSPGTGGHAFF. The CDR3 DNA is TGTGCCAGCAGTCCCGGGACGGGGGGCCACGCTTTCTTT. The chain combines TRBV12-3 or TRBV12-4 with TRBJ1-1; D is perhaps TRBD1 (6 bases). The V and J ends lost 5 bases and 11 bases respectively, with 18 bases between them. The CDR3 spans 13 residues.

CDR3 sequence (DNA): TGTGCCAGCAGCTTAGCACAGGGGGCAGCTTTCTTT. It is translated as CASSLAQGAAFF. The rearrangement joins TRBV7-9 to TRBJ1-1; 9 bases match TRBD1. With 0 bases clipped from V and 10 bases from J, the junction kept 0 bases outside the gene matches. CDR1 is SEHNR and CDR2 is FQNEAQ in the germline V gene (reference sequence). The CDR3 is made up of 12 amino acids.

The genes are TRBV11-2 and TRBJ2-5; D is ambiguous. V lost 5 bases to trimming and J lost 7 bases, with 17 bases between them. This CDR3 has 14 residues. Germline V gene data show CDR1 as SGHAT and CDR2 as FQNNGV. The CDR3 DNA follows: TGTGCCAGCAGCACCCTAAAGGGCCTGGGGACCCAGTACTTC. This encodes CASSTLKGLGTQYF.

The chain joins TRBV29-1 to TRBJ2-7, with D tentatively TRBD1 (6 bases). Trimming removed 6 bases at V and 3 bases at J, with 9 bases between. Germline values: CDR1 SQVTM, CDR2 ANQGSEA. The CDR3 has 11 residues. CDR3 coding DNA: TGCAGCGTCAAACAGGGCTACGAGCAGTACTTC. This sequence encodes CSVKQGYEQYF.

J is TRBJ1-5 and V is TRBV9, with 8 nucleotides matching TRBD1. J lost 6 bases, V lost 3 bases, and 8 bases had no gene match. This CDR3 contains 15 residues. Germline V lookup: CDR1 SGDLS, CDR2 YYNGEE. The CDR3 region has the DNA TGTGCCAGCAGCGCAAATCAGGGGGCAGGTCAGCCCCAGCATTTT. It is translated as CASSANQGAGQPQHF.

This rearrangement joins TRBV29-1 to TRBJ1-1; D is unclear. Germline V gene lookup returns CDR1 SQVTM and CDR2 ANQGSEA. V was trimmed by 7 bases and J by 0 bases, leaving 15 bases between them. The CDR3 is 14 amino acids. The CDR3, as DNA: TGCAGCGCCCGGCCCCATTCCGTGAACACTGAAGCTTTCTTT. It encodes CSARPHSVNTEAFF.

The CDR3 is CASSVRREQFF. For the CDR3, the DNA is TGTGCCAGCAGTGTCCGACGGGAGCAGTTCTTC. The chain combines TRBV6-1 with TRBJ2-1; the D is unclear. Germline V gene sequence: CDR1 MNHNS, CDR2 SASEGT. The CDR3 covers 11 residues. V gave up 4 bases and J gave up 10 bases, with 8 bases separating them.

The CDR3 DNA follows: TGCGCCAGCAGCCCGGGGAGCTGGCAAGAGACCCAGTACTTC. Its protein product is CASSPGSWQETQYF. This rearrangement joins TRBV5-1 to TRBJ2-5; perhaps TRBD2 as D (5 bases). The V end was cut by 4 bases, the J end by 2 bases, with 12 bases between. Germline V gives CDR1 SGHRS, CDR2 YFSETQ. CDR3 size: 14 residues.

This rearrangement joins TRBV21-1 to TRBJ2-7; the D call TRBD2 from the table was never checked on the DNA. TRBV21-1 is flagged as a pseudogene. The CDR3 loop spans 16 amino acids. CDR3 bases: TGTGCCAGCAGGGCCTCGTGGGTAGCGTACTCCTACGAGCAGTACTTC. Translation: CASRASWVAYSYEQYF.

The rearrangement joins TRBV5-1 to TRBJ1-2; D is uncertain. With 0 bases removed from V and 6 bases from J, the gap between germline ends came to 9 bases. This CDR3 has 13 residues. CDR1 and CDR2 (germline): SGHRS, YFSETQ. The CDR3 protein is CASSLGFLDGYTF. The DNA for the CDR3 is TGCGCCAGCAGCTTGGGCTTCCTAGATGGCTACACCTTC.

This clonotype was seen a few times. The CDR3 region has the DNA TGCGCCAGCAGTGAGTCAGTGGCAAATACGCAGTATTTT. It encodes CASSESVANTQYF. J is TRBJ2-3 and V is TRBV10-2; the D is unclear. The ends were cut back, 0 bases at V and 7 bases at J, with 8 bases in the middle. CDR1 WSHSY and CDR2 SAAADI come from the germline V gene. The CDR3 runs 13 residues.

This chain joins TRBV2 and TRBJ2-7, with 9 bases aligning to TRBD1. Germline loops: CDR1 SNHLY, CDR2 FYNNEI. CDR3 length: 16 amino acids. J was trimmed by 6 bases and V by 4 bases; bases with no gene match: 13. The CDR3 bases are TGTGCCAGCAGTGTCCAGCCGGGACAGGGTGAGGTCGAGCAGTACTTC. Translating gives CASSVQPGQGEVEQYF.

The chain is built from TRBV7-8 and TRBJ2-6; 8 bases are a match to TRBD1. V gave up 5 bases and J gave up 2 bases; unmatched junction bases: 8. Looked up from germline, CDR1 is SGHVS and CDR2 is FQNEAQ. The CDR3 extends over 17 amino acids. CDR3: CASSVGMTGAGANVLTF. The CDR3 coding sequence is TGTGCCAGCAGCGTTGGAATGACAGGGGCTGGGGCCAACGTCCTGACTTTC.

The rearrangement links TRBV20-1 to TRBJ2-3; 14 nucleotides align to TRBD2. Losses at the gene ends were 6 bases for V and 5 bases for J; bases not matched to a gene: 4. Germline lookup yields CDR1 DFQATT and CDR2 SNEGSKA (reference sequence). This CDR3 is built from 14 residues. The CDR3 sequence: CSARLAGGRDTQYF. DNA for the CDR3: TGCAGTGCACGACTAGCGGGGGGGAGAGATACGCAGTATTTT.